These T cell receptor beta chains were read from a single sample in a study of PD-L1 blockade in urothelial cancer. Produced via immunoSEQ multiplex PCR; TCRdb's table is partial and in-frame only. This sample has roughly 42,000 clones, with around 90% found just once. Source: PBMCs, taken around atezolizumab (anti-PD-L1) treatment. The receptors stem from a man between 65 and 80 years old with urothelial cancer. Each CDR3 is given with its conserved first and last residue. D genes are given only for firm matches. For some rows the clone size is stated as once, few or many, or as a class when expanded; others skip it.

size,D,J,V,CDR3,DNA
-,TRBD2,TRBJ2-6,TRBV29-1,CSVEGTSGPEAGANVLTF,TGCAGCGTTGAGGGAACTAGCGGTCCGGAGGCTGGGGCCAACGTCCTGACTTTC
-,TRBD2,TRBJ2-1,TRBV12-5,CASGPLGTSGAYNEQFF,TGTGCTAGTGGTCCCCTCGGGACTAGCGGGGCCTACAATGAGCAGTTCTTC
-,TRBD1,TRBJ1-4,TRBV5-5,CASSSGPTGTGDEKLFF,TGTGCCAGCAGCTCGGGGCCAACCGGGACAGGGGATGAAAAACTGTTTTTT
-,-,TRBJ1-1,TRBV28,CASSPWDISAKNTEAFF,TGTGCCAGCAGTCCGTGGGACATTTCGGCGAAGAACACTGAAGCTTTCTTT
-,-,TRBJ2-3,TRBV5-1,CASSLGGTSTDTQYF,TGCGCCAGCAGCTTAGGAGGGACGAGCACAGATACGCAGTATTTT
once,TRBD2,TRBJ2-5,TRBV7-9,CASSFSSGSGWTQYF,TGTGCCAGCAGCTTTTCCAGCGGGAGTGGCTGGACCCAGTACTTC
-,TRBD1,TRBJ1-1,TRBV19,CASSTQTGVGTEAFF,TGTGCCAGTAGTACCCAAACAGGGGTAGGGACTGAAGCTTTCTTT
once,-,TRBJ1-5,TRBV19,CASRIRVSNQPQHF,TGTGCCAGTAGGATCAGGGTTAGCAATCAGCCCCAGCATTTT
-,TRBD2,TRBJ2-3,TRBV9,CASSSSPRGTRGTTDTQYF,TGTGCCAGCAGCTCTAGCCCCCGAGGGACTAGGGGAACCACAGATACGCAGTATTTT
-,TRBD2,TRBJ2-7,TRBV5-1,CASSLSGRGNEQYF,TGCGCCAGCAGTCTTAGCGGGAGAGGGAACGAGCAGTACTTC
-,-,TRBJ1-1,TRBV7-3,CASSSRRGTEAFF,TGTGCCAGCAGCTCACGAAGGGGCACTGAAGCTTTCTTT
-,-,TRBJ2-3,TRBV2,CASSGQIRPTDTQYF,TGTGCCAGCAGTGGACAGATCAGACCCACAGATACGCAGTATTTT
-,-,TRBJ2-3,TRBV5-1,CASSPRPSVGTDTQYF,TGCGCCAGCAGCCCACGTCCTAGCGTCGGGACAGATACGCAGTATTTT
-,-,TRBJ2-7,TRBV25-1,CASSDIDEQYF,TGTGCCAGCAGTGATATTGACGAGCAGTACTTC
-,TRBD2,TRBJ2-3,TRBV20-1,CSGLERDTQYF,TGCAGTGGCCTGGAGCGGGACACGCAGTATTTT
-,-,TRBJ2-3,TRBV5-1,CASRGGHSTDTQYF,TGCGCCAGCAGAGGGGGACATAGCACAGATACGCAGTATTTT
-,TRBD1,TRBJ2-1,TRBV14,CASSYGQGLINGEQFF,TGTGCCAGCAGCTACGGACAGGGTCTAATAAACGGTGAGCAGTTCTTC
-,TRBD1,TRBJ1-3,TRBV6-1,CASTKTGDGNTIYF,TGTGCCAGCACCAAGACAGGGGACGGAAACACCATATATTTT
-,TRBD2,TRBJ2-7,TRBV5-4,CASSLESGRAYEQYF,TGTGCCAGCAGCTTGGAAAGCGGGAGGGCCTACGAGCAGTACTTC
few,-,TRBJ2-7,TRBV28,CASSRPTGRYEQYF,TGTGCCAGCAGTCGACCGACAGGGAGGTACGAGCAGTACTTC
-,TRBD1,TRBJ2-2,TRBV7-9,CASSQGVPGELFF,TGTGCCAGCAGCCAGGGGGTTCCCGGGGAGCTGTTTTTT
few,TRBD1,TRBJ2-3,TRBV9,CASQRAGGSPDTQYF,TGTGCCAGCCAAAGGGCAGGGGGCAGCCCAGATACGCAGTATTTT
-,-,TRBJ1-5,TRBV28,CASRLPSGVGQPQHF,TGTGCCAGCAGGCTACCCTCAGGGGTAGGTCAGCCCCAGCATTTT
-,TRBD2,TRBJ2-3,TRBV19,CASSASGKGTDTQYF,TGTGCCAGTAGTGCTAGCGGGAAAGGTACAGATACGCAGTATTTT
-,-,TRBJ2-7,TRBV5-1,CASSLSLIPGNEQYF,TGCGCCAGCAGCTTGAGCCTTATCCCCGGGAACGAGCAGTACTTC
-,-,TRBJ2-3,TRBV7-7,CASSRGAGLSTDTQYF,TGTGCCAGCAGCCGGGGGGCAGGCCTTAGCACAGATACGCAGTATTTT
-,TRBD2,TRBJ2-5,TRBV7-8,CASSLVFSSGVRETQYF,TGTGCCAGCAGCTTAGTGTTCTCTAGCGGGGTGAGAGAGACCCAGTACTTC
few,TRBD2,TRBJ2-6,TRBV5-6,CASSLTSGRAYGANVLTF,TGTGCCAGCAGCTTGACTAGCGGGAGGGCCTACGGGGCCAACGTCCTGACTTTC
-,-,TRBJ1-1,TRBV5-1,CASSLTLNTEAFF,TGCGCCAGCAGTCTCACACTGAACACTGAAGCTTTCTTT
-,TRBD1,TRBJ2-7,TRBV27,CASSLLDRDGEQYF,TGTGCCAGCAGCCTCTTGGACAGGGACGGGGAGCAGTACTTC
-,-,TRBJ2-1,TRBV27,CASRADSLYNEQFF,TGTGCCAGCAGGGCAGACAGCCTCTACAATGAGCAGTTCTTC
-,-,TRBJ1-2,TRBV2,CASRIQLTMLSYTF,TGTGCCAGCAGGATTCAATTGACAATGTTAAGCTACACCTTC
-,TRBD1,TRBJ1-1,TRBV18,CASSHRGRDTEAFF,TGTGCCAGCTCTCACAGGGGGCGGGACACTGAAGCTTTCTTT
once,-,TRBJ2-3,TRBV5-5,CASSPGGLAADTQYF,TGTGCCAGCAGCCCAGGGGGCCTAGCGGCAGATACGCAGTATTTT
-,TRBD2,TRBJ2-3,TRBV28,CASSPSGGATDTQYF,TGTGCCAGCAGTCCTAGCGGAGGAGCAACAGATACGCAGTATTTT
-,-,TRBJ1-4,TRBV6-1,CASSDRTSATNEKLFF,TGTGCCAGCAGTGACCGGACAAGTGCAACTAATGAAAAACTGTTTTTT
once,TRBD2,TRBJ2-1,TRBV6-5,CASSYGGSGSYNEQFF,TGTGCCAGCAGTTACGGCGGGAGTGGTTCCTACAATGAGCAGTTCTTC
-,TRBD2,TRBJ2-5,TRBV6-1,CASSEGRLATTAQYF,TGTGCCAGCAGTGAAGGAAGACTAGCGACAACGGCCCAGTACTTC
-,-,TRBJ2-3,TRBV6-6,CASSYASWRRADTQYF,TGTGCCAGCAGTTACGCTAGCTGGCGGAGGGCAGATACGCAGTATTTT
-,TRBD1,TRBJ2-4,TRBV28,CASRTGGDIQYF,TGTGCCAGCAGGACAGGGGGGGACATTCAGTACTTC